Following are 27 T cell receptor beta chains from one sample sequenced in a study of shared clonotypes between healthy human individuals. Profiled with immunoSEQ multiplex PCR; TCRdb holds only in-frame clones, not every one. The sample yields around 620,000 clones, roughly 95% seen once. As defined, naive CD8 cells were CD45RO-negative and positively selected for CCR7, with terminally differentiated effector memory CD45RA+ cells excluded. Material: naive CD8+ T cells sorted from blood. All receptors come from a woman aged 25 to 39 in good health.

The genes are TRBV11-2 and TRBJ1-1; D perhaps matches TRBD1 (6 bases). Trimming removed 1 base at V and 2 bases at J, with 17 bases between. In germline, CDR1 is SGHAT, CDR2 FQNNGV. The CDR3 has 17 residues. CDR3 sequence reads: CASSLVGTPPSNTEAFF. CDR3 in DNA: TGTGCCAGCAGCTTAGTGGGGACACCCCCTTCTAACACTGAAGCTTTCTTT.

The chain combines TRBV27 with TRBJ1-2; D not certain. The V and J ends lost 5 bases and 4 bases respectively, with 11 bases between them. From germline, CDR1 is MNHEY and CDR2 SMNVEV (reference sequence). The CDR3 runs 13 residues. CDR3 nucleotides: TGTGCCAGCAGTCCCACTCGGAGCTATGGCTACACCTTC. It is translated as CASSPTRSYGYTF.

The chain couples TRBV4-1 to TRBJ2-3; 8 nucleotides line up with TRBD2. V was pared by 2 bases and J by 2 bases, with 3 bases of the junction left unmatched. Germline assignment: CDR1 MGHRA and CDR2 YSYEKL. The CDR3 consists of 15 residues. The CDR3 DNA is TGCGCCAGCAGCCAAACTAGCGGTCCCACAGATACGCAGTATTTT. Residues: CASSQTSGPTDTQYF.

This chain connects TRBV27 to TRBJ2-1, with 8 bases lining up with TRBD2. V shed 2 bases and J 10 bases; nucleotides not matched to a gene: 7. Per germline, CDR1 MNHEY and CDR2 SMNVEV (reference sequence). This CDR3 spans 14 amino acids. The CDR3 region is CASSLGTSQGEQFF. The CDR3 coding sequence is TGTGCCAGCAGTTTAGGGACTAGTCAGGGGGAGCAGTTCTTC.

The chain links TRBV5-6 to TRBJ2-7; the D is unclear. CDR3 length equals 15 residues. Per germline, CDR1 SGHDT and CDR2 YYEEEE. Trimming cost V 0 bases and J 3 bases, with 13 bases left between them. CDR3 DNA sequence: TGTGCCAGCAGCTTGGGGGTGGCAGGCCACTACGAGCAGTACTTC. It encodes CASSLGVAGHYEQYF.

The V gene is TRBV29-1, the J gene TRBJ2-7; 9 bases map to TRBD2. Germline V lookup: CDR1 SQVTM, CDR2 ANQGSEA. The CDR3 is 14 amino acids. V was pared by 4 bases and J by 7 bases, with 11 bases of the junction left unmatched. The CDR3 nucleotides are TGCAGCGTTGTGGGCAGCGGGAGGCCAGGGGAGCAGTACTTC. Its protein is CSVVGSGRPGEQYF.

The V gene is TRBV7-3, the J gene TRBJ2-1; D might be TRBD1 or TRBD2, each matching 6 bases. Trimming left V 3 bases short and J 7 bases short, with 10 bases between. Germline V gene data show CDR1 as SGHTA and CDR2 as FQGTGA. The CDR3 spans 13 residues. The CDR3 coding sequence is TGTGCCAGCAGCTTGGGGGGCTCGAATGAGCAGTTCTTC. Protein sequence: CASSLGGSNEQFF.

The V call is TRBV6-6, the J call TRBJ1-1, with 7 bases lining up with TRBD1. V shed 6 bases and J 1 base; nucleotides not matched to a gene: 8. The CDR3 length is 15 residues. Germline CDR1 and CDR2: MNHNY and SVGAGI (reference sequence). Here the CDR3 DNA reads TGTGCCAGCAGCCTTCCCGGGACAGAGAACACTGAAGCTTTCTTT. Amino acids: CASSLPGTENTEAFF.

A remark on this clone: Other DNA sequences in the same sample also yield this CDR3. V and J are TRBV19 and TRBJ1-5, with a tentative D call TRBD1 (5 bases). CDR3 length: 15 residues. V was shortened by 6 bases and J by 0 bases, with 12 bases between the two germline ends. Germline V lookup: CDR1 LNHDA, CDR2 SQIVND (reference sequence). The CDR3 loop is CASSPGTYSNQPQHF. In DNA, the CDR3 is TGTGCCAGTAGCCCCGGGACCTATAGCAATCAGCCCCAGCATTTT.

The CDR3 DNA reads as TGTGCCAGCAGCCAAGAGCTTTTAGGGGGGAAGGAGCCCCAGCATTTT. The encoded protein is CASSQELLGGKEPQHF. This chain joins TRBV4-2 and TRBJ1-5, with D possibly matching TRBD1 (6 bases). The CDR3 sequence is 16 residues long. Trimming stripped 0 bases from V and 8 bases from J, with 17 bases between. Germline V gene data show CDR1 as LGHNA and CDR2 as YNFKEQ.

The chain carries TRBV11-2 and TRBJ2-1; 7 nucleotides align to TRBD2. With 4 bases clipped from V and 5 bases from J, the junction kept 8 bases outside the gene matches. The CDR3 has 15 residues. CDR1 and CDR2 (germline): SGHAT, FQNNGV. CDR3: CASSSSAGLDNEQFF. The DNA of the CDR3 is TGTGCCAGCAGCTCTTCAGCGGGACTCGACAATGAGCAGTTCTTC.

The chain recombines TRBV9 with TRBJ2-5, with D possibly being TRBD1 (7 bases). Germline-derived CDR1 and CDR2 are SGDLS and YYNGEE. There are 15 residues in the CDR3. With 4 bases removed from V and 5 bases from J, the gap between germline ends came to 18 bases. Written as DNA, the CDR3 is TGTGCCAGCAGCCCGACGGACAGGAGGGTCGAGACCCAGTACTTC. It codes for CASSPTDRRVETQYF.

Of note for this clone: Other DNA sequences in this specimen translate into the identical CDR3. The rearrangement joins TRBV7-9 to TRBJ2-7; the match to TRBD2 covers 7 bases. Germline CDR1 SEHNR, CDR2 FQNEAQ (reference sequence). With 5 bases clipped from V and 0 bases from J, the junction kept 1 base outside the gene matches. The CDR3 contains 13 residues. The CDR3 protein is CASSPGGSYEQYF. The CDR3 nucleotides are TGTGCCAGCAGCCCGGGAGGCTCCTACGAGCAGTACTTC.

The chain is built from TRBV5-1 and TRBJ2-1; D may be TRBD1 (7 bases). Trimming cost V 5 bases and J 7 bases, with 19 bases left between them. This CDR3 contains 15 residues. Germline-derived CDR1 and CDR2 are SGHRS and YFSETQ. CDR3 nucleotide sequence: TGCGCCAGCAGAAGGGAGGCCAGGGGGAAGAATGAGCAGTTCTTC. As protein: CASRREARGKNEQFF.

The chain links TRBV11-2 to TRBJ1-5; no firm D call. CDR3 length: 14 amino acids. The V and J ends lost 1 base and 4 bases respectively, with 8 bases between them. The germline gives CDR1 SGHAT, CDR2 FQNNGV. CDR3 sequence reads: CASSLGTYNQPQHF. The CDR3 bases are TGTGCCAGCAGCTTAGGGACTTATAATCAGCCCCAGCATTTT.

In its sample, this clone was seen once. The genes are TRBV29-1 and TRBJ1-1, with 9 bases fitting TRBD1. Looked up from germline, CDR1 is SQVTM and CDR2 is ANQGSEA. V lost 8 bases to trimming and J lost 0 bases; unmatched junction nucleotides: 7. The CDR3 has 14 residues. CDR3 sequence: CSPGTGSMNTEAFF. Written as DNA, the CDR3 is TGCAGCCCCGGGACAGGGAGTATGAACACTGAAGCTTTCTTT.

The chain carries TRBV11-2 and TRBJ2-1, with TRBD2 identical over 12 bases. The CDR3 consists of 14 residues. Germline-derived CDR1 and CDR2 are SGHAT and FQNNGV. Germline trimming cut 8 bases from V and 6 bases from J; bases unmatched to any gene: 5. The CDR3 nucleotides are TGTGCCAGCGGGGCTAGCGGGAGGGGCAATGAGCAGTTCTTC. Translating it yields CASGASGRGNEQFF.

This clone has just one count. Here the CDR3 DNA reads TGTGCCAGCAGCCCTCAAACAGGGAAACAAGAGACCCAGTACTTC. As protein: CASSPQTGKQETQYF. This chain uses TRBV7-9 with TRBJ2-5, with TRBD1 as a possible D gene (6 bases). From germline, CDR1 is SEHNR and CDR2 FQNEAQ (reference sequence). The CDR3 is 15 amino acids. The V gene lost 5 bases and the J gene lost 2 bases, with 15 bases spanning the gap.

Here the CDR3 DNA reads TGTGCCAGCAGTTTCGACGGGGAGACCCAGTACTTC. It is translated as CASSFDGETQYF. The V and J genes are TRBV27 and TRBJ2-5; no clear D gene. V lost 3 bases and J 5 bases, leaving 7 bases between the germline ends. Germline CDR1 reads MNHEY; CDR2 reads SMNVEV (reference sequence). The length of the CDR3 is 12 residues.

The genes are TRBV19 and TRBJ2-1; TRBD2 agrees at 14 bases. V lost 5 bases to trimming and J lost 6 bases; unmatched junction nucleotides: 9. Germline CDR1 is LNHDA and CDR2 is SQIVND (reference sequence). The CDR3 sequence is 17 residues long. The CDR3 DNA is TGTGCCAGTAGTCCAGTACCGGGACTAGCGGGAGTCAATGAGCAGTTCTTC. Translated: CASSPVPGLAGVNEQFF.

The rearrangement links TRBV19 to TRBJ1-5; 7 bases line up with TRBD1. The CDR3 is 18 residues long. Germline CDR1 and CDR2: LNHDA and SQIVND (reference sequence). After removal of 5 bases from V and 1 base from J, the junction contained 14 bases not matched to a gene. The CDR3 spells CASSRRGPRVDSNQPQHF. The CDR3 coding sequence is TGTGCCAGTAGTCGGAGGGGGCCCCGGGTTGACAGCAATCAGCCCCAGCATTTT.

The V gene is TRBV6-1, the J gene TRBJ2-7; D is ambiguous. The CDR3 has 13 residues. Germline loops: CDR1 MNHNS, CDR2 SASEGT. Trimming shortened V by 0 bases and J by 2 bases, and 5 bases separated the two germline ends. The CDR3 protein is CASSEAAAYEQYF. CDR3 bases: TGTGCCAGCAGTGAAGCGGCGGCCTACGAGCAGTACTTC.

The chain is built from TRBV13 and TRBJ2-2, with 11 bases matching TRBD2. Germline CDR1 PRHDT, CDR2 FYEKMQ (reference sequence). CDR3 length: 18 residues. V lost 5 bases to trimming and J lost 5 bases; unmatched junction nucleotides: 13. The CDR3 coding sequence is TGTGCCAGCAGCAAACGTAGCGGGAGGGCCGGGATTACCGGGGAGCTGTTTTTT. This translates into CASSKRSGRAGITGELFF. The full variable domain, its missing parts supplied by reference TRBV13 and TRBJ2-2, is AAGVIQSPRHLIKEKRETATLKCYPIPRHDTVYWYQQGPGQDPQFLISFYEKMQSDKGSIPDRFSAQQFSDYHSELNMSSLELGDSALYFCASSKRSGRAGITGELFFGEGSRLTVL.

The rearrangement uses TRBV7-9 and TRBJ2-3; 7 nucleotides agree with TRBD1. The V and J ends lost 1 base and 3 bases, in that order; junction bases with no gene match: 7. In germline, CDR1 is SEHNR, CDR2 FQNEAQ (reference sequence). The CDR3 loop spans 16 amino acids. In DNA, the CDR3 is TGTGCCAGCAGCTTAGGATGGGACAGTTTGACAGATACGCAGTATTTT. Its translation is CASSLGWDSLTDTQYF.

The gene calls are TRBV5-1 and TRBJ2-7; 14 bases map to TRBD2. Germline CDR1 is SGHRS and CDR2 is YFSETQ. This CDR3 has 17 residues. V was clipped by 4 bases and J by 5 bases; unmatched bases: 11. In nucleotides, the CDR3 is TGCGCCAGCAGCGCGGGACTAGCGGGAGCCCCAGGCCACGAGCAGTACTTC. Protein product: CASSAGLAGAPGHEQYF.

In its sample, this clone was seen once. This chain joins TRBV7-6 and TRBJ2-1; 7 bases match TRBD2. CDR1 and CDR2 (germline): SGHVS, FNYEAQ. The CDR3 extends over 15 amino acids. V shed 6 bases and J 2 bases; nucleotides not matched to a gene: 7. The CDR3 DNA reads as TGTGCCAGCAGTAGATCTAGCGGACCCTACAATGAGCAGTTCTTC. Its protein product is CASSRSSGPYNEQFF.

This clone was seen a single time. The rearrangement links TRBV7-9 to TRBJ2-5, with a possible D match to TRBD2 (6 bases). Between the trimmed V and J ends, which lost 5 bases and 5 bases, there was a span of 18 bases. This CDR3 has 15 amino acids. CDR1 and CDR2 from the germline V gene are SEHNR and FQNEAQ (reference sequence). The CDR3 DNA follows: TGTGCCAGCAGCCTCAGGACCGGGAGCATTGAGACCCAGTACTTC. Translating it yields CASSLRTGSIETQYF.